This TCR beta chain was profiled in a study of siplizumab effects on memory and regulatory T cells. Findings and caveats of the study: Siplizumab caused a significant drop in alloreactive sequences traceable to unstimulated CD4+ memory cells. Naive T cell populations appeared to exhibit greater diversity than memory cells and appeared to be major alloresponse contributors.

On this clone: Its specificity is not known.

The CDR3 sequence is 16 residues long. The germline V and J ends were trimmed by 3 bases and 1 base, with 12 bases remaining between them. CDR1 and CDR2 from the germline V gene are LNHNV and YYDKDF (reference sequence). This table comes from immunoSEQ multiplex PCR, and its TCRdb copy is limited to in-frame clones, with some not included. The data hold 100,000 or so clones, with about nine tenths observed a single time. Sequenced: CD4+ T cells sorted from blood. The TCR originated in a human donor in good health. Some clones in this sample may be carry-over from other donors' samples. The chain links TRBV15 to TRBJ2-2; D tentatively fits TRBD1 or TRBD2 (5 bases each). CDR3 DNA sequence: TGTGCCACCAGCAGTGGGACGTTGGGGAACACCGGGGAGCTGTTTTTT. Translation: CATSSGTLGNTGELFF.